These 20 T cell receptor beta chains share one sample of origin, sequenced in a study of T cells after yellow fever vaccination. Using its own MiXCR run on the 5' RACE reads, TCRdb lists one record per CDR3 protein. In the table there are a few hundred thousand distinct CDR3 sequences, around 20% of which are singletons. Material: PBMCs, obtained before the yellow fever booster vaccination. The receptors were sampled from a man between 18 and 29 years old who received the YFV17D yellow fever vaccine.

Many counts were recorded for this clonotype. The chain links TRBV7-9 to TRBJ1-4, with 12 bases matching TRBD1. The CDR3 has 15 residues. Germline V gene data show CDR1 as SEHNR and CDR2 as FQNEAQ (reference sequence). J lost 8 bases, V lost 3 bases, and 4 bases had no gene match. The CDR3 DNA follows: TGTGCCAGCAGCTTGGACGGGACAGGGGGCGAAAAACTGTTTTTT. As protein: CASSLDGTGGEKLFF.

This clonotype was picked up a small number of times. V and J are TRBV20-1 and TRBJ2-3, with 11 bases identical to TRBD1. J lost 2 bases, V lost 3 bases, and 4 bases had no gene match. CDR3 length: 15 amino acids. CDR1 and CDR2 from the germline V gene are DFQATT and SNEGSKA (reference sequence). The CDR3 nucleotides read TGCAGTGCTAGGGGGGACAGGGGGTTCACAGATACGCAGTATTTT. Its translation is CSARGDRGFTDTQYF.

This clonotype was counted a few times. The CDR3 region is CASSQETGYEGNIQYF. CDR3 nucleotides: TGCGCCAGCAGCCAAGAAACAGGGTACGAGGGAAACATTCAGTACTTC. V is TRBV4-3 and J is TRBJ2-4, with D possibly TRBD1 on 6 matching bases. V was trimmed by 0 bases and J by 6 bases, leaving 15 bases between them. The CDR3 has 16 residues. Germline values: CDR1 LGHNA, CDR2 YSLEER.

Only a few counts were recorded for this clonotype. The CDR3 sequence is CSVASTGKDQPQHF. The DNA for the CDR3 is TGCAGCGTCGCCTCGACAGGGAAGGATCAGCCCCAGCATTTT. The chain employs TRBV29-1 and TRBJ1-5; 7 nucleotides line up with TRBD1. CDR3 length: 14 residues. V shed 6 bases, J shed 5 bases, and the junction held 10 bases outside the gene matches. Germline V CDR1 and CDR2: SQVTM, ANQGSEA.

V gene TRBV9 combines with J gene TRBJ2-7; 11 bases agree with TRBD1. The V gene's germline CDR1 is SGDLS and CDR2 YYNGEE. V gave up 5 bases and J gave up 2 bases; unmatched junction bases: 6. The CDR3 extends over 15 amino acids. CDR3 DNA sequence: TGTGCCAGCAGTCCTGTGGGACAGGGGGCCTACGAGCAGTACTTC. Its translation is CASSPVGQGAYEQYF. Looking up the rest from reference TRBV9 and TRBJ2-7 gives the full variable domain: DSGVTQTPKHLITATGQRVTLRCSPRSGDLSVYWYQQSLDQGLQFLIQYYNGEERAKGNILERFSAQQFPDLHSELNLSSLELGDSALYFCASSPVGQGAYEQYFGPGTRLTVT.

This clonotype appeared a few times. The chain employs TRBV7-6 and TRBJ2-7; TRBD2 is a possible D gene (6 bases). V lost 1 base and J 2 bases, leaving 9 bases between the germline ends. CDR1 and CDR2 from the germline V gene are SGHVS and FNYEAQ. This CDR3 contains 14 residues. The DNA of the CDR3 is TGTGCCAGCAGCTTAGATCCGGGGGCCTACGAGCAGTACTTC. It codes for CASSLDPGAYEQYF.

This clonotype showed up just a few times. The chain links TRBV12-3 or TRBV12-4 to TRBJ2-5; D remains unclear. Trimming pared 2 bases from V and 4 bases from J, leaving 8 bases between. The CDR3 has 13 residues. CDR3 region: CASSLIPLETQYF. CDR3 DNA sequence: TGTGCCAGCAGTTTAATTCCTTTAGAGACCCAGTACTTC.

This clonotype was seen more than once but under ten times. The CDR3 is CASSLLGPEETQYF. CDR3 DNA: TGCGCCAGCAGCTTGCTCGGGCCCGAAGAGACCCAGTACTTC. This rearrangement joins TRBV5-1 to TRBJ2-5; D gene uncertain. Trimming took off 1 base at V and 3 bases at J, with 10 bases between the two ends. Germline V gene lookup returns CDR1 SGHRS and CDR2 YFSETQ. The length of the CDR3 is 14 residues. Together with reference TRBV5-1 and TRBJ2-5, the CDR3 gives the full variable domain: KAGVTQTPRYLIKTRGQQVTLSCSPISGHRSVSWYQQTPGQGLQFLFEYFSETQRNKGNFPGRFSGRQFSNSRSEMNVSTLELGDSALYLCASSLLGPEETQYFGPGTRLLVL.

This clonotype was counted only a few times. The V call is TRBV6-2 or TRBV6-3, the J call TRBJ2-1, with TRBD2 matching 13 bases. The CDR3 runs to 16 residues. Germline V CDR1 and CDR2: MNHEY, SVGEGT. V lost 0 bases and J lost 6; bases outside the gene matches: 2. The CDR3 protein is CASSYSRTSGGNEQFF. CDR3 nucleotides: TGTGCCAGCAGTTACTCGAGGACTAGCGGGGGCAATGAGCAGTTCTTC.

V is TRBV7-3 and J is TRBJ2-1; TRBD2 agrees at 7 bases. The J segment lost 10 bases and the V segment lost 5 bases, leaving 5 bases of the junction unmatched. The germline V gene encodes CDR1 SGHTA and CDR2 FQGTGA. The CDR3 covers 12 residues. The CDR3 here is CASSASSGEQFF. CDR3 nucleotides: TGTGCCAGCAGCGCCTCTAGCGGCGAGCAGTTCTTC.

The chain links TRBV6-5 to TRBJ2-5; 11 bases align to TRBD2. Germline lookup yields CDR1 MNHEY and CDR2 SVGAGI. This CDR3 spans 15 amino acids. The V segment lost 6 bases and the J segment 2 bases; nucleotides outside the gene matches: 5. Here the CDR3 reads CASRRIAGGQETQYF. The CDR3 DNA reads TGTGCCAGCAGAAGGATAGCGGGGGGGCAAGAGACCCAGTACTTC.

In this sample, this clonotype turned up a few times. V and J are TRBV6-2 or TRBV6-3 and TRBJ2-3; D is uncertain. From germline, CDR1 is MNHEY and CDR2 SVGEGT. Trimming removed 0 bases at V and 3 bases at J, with 10 bases between. The CDR3 is made up of 15 amino acids. The CDR3: CASSYSLWGTDTQYF. The CDR3 nucleotides are TGTGCCAGCAGTTACTCCCTATGGGGTACAGATACGCAGTATTTT.

This clonotype has ten or more counts. The V call is TRBV20-1, the J call TRBJ2-1, with TRBD2 matching 7 bases. V shed 6 bases and J 0 bases; nucleotides not matched to a gene: 5. The CDR3 length is 14 residues. Germline V gives CDR1 DFQATT, CDR2 SNEGSKA (reference sequence). The CDR3: CSALGLDSYNEQFF. The CDR3 DNA reads as TGCAGTGCACTTGGACTAGACTCCTACAATGAGCAGTTCTTC.

This clonotype has more than one count but fewer than ten. The V gene is TRBV10-3, the J gene TRBJ2-7, with 7 bases identical to TRBD1. The V segment lost 6 bases and the J segment 0 bases; nucleotides outside the gene matches: 20. Germline CDR1 ENHRY, CDR2 SYGVKD. The CDR3 contains 19 residues. Here the CDR3 reads CAISEPSLLGGGNSYEQYF. The CDR3 DNA reads as TGTGCCATCAGCGAACCCAGCCTTCTAGGGGGCGGTAACTCCTACGAGCAGTACTTC.

This clonotype was detected only a few times. The V and J genes are TRBV20-1 and TRBJ2-1, with 11 bases identical to TRBD1. Germline V gives CDR1 DFQATT, CDR2 SNEGSKA (reference sequence). The ends lost 5 bases at V and 3 bases at J; junction bases unmatched: 6. The CDR3 has 15 residues. The CDR3 region is CSAGGTGGFYNEQFF. The CDR3 nucleotides are TGCAGTGCTGGGGGGACAGGGGGTTTCTACAATGAGCAGTTCTTC.

The genes are TRBV29-1 and TRBJ2-3, with TRBD2 as a possible D gene (5 bases). This CDR3 has 15 amino acids. The germline CDR1 and CDR2 sequences are SQVTM and ANQGSEA. The V end lost 6 bases, the J end lost 0 bases, and 16 bases lay between the germline ends. The CDR3 is CSVRPPGISTDTQYF. DNA of the CDR3: TGCAGCGTCAGGCCCCCCGGGATAAGCACAGATACGCAGTATTTT.

This sequence joins TRBV7-9 and TRBJ1-2; the match to TRBD1 covers 8 bases. Germline V gives CDR1 SEHNR, CDR2 FQNEAQ (reference sequence). The CDR3 runs 14 residues. Trimming at V came to 5 bases and at J to 5 bases, leaving 7 bases not matched to a gene. The CDR3: CASSPGTGMYGYTF. CDR3 DNA: TGTGCCAGCAGCCCCGGGACAGGAATGTATGGCTACACCTTC.

This clonotype was detected only a few times. The chain has TRBV11-2 and TRBJ2-1; 8 nucleotides line up with TRBD2. From germline, CDR1 is SGHAT and CDR2 FQNNGV. The CDR3 is 16 amino acids. V trimming: 1 base; J trimming: 4 bases; junction bases outside the gene matches: 6. CDR3 bases: TGTGCCAGCAGCTTAGGTAGGCTAGCGGGTTACAATGAGCAGTTCTTC. This encodes CASSLGRLAGYNEQFF.

This clonotype was counted between two and nine times. The J gene is TRBJ2-1, the V gene TRBV7-6; unclear D gene. This CDR3 spans 15 amino acids. From germline, CDR1 is SGHVS and CDR2 FNYEAQ. The ends were cut back, 7 bases at V and 8 bases at J, with 21 bases in the middle. Written as DNA, the CDR3 is TGTGCCAGCACCCTCTATCCGGGCCTCATCTATGAGCAGTTCTTC. Its translation is CASTLYPGLIYEQFF.

This clonotype appeared a few times. The chain has TRBV10-3 and TRBJ1-1; 8 bases map to TRBD1. CDR3 length equals 15 residues. V was pared by 8 bases and J by 4 bases, with 12 bases of the junction left unmatched. Germline loops: CDR1 ENHRY, CDR2 SYGVKD. DNA of the CDR3: TGTGCCATCTTTCCTACTCAGGGGGCTAGCACTGAAGCTTTCTTT. This sequence encodes CAIFPTQGASTEAFF.